This T cell receptor (beta chain) was documented in a study of ipilimumab plus nivolumab after autologous stem cell transplantation. About the study: A median of roughly eight nivolumab and 4 or 5 ipilimumab doses were given.

The V gene end was trimmed by 4 bases and the J gene end by 3 bases; junction bases not matched to a gene: 3. Germline-derived CDR1 and CDR2 are SGHTA and FQGNSA. The CDR3 is 14 residues long. The protocol was immunoSEQ multiplex PCR, while the TCRdb copy is restricted to in-frame clones and leaves out a portion. The data contain around 15,000 clones, over 70% of them singletons. Patients got ipilimumab 1 mg/kg beginning 14 to 28 days post-transplant. Dosing: nivolumab 3 mg/kg IV, weeks 1, 4, 7, 10, then every two weeks to week 26. The chain is built from TRBV7-2 and TRBJ2-4; 7 bases line up with TRBD1. The input for sequencing was PBMCs, taken in a trial of ipilimumab plus nivolumab as post-transplant consolidation. The clonotype was recovered from a male donor with diffuse large B-cell lymphoma. The CDR3 bases are TGTGCCAGCAGCTCGGGACAGAGCAAAAACATTCAGTACTTC. The encoded protein is CASSSGQSKNIQYF.